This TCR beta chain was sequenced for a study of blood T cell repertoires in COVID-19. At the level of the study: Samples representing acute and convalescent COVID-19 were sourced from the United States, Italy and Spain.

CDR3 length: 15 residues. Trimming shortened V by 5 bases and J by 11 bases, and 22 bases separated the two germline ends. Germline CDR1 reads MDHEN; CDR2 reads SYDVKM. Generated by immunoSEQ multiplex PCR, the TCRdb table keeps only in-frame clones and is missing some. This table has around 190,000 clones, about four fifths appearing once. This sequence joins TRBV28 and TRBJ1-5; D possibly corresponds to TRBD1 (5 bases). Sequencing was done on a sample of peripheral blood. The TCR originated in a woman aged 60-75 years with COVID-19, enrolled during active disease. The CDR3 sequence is CASSLSEGHRGAQHF. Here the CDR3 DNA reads TGTGCCAGCAGTCTTTCGGAGGGTCATCGAGGGGCCCAGCATTTT.